Here is one TCR beta chain with its context. The target antigen is unknown. TCRdb's table, derived via immunoSEQ multiplex PCR, lists solely in-frame clones and lacks some. The repertoire holds around 87,000 clones, with approximately 91% as singletons. The CDR3 is made up of 14 amino acids. Germline CDR1 GTSNPN, CDR2 SVGIG (reference sequence). Trimming took 2 bases from V and 7 from J, leaving 14 bases between them. These data are taken from a study of T cell responses to AZD1222 COVID-19 vaccine. Study-wide findings and caveats: Baseline antibody screening turned up just a handful of seropositive AZD1222 recipients. Two doses of AZD1222 preceded a rise in Spike-specific TCR breadth and depth. A mostly white British donor set with more females was recruited, and clonal diversity was possibly underestimated.

The sequence was collected from an adult in good health. The sample in question was peripheral blood, obtained on day 0 of AZD1222 vaccination. The J gene is TRBJ1-4, the V gene TRBV30; TRBD1 is a possible D gene (5 bases). The CDR3 bases are TGTGCCTGGAGTTACGGGACTATGGGTGAAAAACTGTTTTTT. Translation gives CAWSYGTMGEKLFF.